This T cell receptor (beta chain) originates from a study of blood T cell repertoires in COVID-19. Study in general: COVID-19 samples collected from the United States, Italy and Spain covered acute and convalescent phases. T cells, B-cell-depleted T cells, or PBMCs supplied cDNA or gDNA.

Authors' methods: Counts of nucleated cells, estimated from reference gene primer amplification, were obtained. Sequencing used immunoSEQ multiplex PCR; TCRdb keeps in-frame clones, though not all of them. D and trimming come from the DNA, and the V and J calls and clone size come from that table. Here the sample spans 160,000 or so clones, over 85% being singletons. This clone was counted a few times. V was shortened by 0 bases and J by 5 bases, with 11 bases between the two germline ends. This CDR3 is built from 15 residues. Germline assignment: CDR1 SGHRS and CDR2 YFSETQ. This receptor was identified in a man in his 60s with active or convalescent COVID-19. Source material: peripheral blood. The V call is TRBV5-1, the J call TRBJ1-4, with D perhaps TRBD1 (5 bases). CDR3 bases: TGCGCCAGCAGCTTGGGTAGGGGCGGAAATGAAAAACTGTTTTTT. It codes for CASSLGRGGNEKLFF.